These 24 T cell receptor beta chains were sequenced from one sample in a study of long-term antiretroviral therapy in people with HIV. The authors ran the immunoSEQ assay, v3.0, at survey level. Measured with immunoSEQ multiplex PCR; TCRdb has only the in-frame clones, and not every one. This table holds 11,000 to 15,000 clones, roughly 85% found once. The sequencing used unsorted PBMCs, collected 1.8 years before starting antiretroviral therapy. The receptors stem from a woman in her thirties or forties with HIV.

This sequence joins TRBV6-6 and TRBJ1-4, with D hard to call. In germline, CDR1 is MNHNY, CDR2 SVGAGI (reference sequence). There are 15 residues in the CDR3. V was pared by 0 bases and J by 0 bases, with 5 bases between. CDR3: CASSYSVATNEKLFF. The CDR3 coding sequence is TGTGCCAGCAGTTACTCGGTTGCAACTAATGAAAAACTGTTTTTT.

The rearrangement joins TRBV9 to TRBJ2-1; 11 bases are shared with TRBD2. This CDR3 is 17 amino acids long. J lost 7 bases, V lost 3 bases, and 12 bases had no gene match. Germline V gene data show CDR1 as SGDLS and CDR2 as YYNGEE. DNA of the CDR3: TGTGCCAGCAGCGACCCTCTGACTAGCGGGAACGCGAATGAGCAGTTCTTC. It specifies CASSDPLTSGNANEQFF.

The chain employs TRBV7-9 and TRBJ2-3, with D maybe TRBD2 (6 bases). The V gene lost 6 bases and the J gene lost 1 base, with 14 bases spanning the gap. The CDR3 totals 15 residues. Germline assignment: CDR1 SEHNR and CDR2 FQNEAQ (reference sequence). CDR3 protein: CASRLSGVGTDTQYF. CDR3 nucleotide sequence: TGTGCCAGCAGATTGTCGGGAGTGGGCACAGATACGCAGTATTTT. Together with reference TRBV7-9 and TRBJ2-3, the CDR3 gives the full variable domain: DTGVSQNPRHKITKRGQNVTFRCDPISEHNRLYWYRQTLGQGPEFLTYFQNEAQLEKSRLLSDRFSAERPKGSFSTLEIQRTEQGDSAMYLCASRLSGVGTDTQYFGPGTRLTVL.

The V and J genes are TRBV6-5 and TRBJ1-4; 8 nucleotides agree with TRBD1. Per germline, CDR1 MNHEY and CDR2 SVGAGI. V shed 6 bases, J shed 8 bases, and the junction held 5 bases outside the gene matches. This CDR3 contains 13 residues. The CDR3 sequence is CASRGSGGEKLFF. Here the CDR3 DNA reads TGTGCCAGCAGGGGTTCAGGGGGCGAAAAACTGTTTTTT.

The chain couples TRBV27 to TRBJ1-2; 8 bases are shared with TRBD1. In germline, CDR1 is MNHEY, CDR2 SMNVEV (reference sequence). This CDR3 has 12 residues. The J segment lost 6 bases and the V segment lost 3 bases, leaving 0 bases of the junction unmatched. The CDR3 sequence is CASSLTGDGYTF. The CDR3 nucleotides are TGTGCCAGCAGTTTGACAGGGGATGGCTACACCTTC.

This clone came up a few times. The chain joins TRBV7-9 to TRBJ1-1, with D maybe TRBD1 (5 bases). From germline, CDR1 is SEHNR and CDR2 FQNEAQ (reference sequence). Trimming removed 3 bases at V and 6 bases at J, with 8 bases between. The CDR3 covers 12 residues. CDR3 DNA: TGTGCCAGCAGCTTGGGGGTCGCTGAAGCTTTCTTT. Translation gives CASSLGVAEAFF.

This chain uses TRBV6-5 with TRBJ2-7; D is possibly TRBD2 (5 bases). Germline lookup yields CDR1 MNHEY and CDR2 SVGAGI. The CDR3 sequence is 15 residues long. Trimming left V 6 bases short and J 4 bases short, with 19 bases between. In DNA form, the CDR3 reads TGTGCCAGCAGAAGCCCACTAGTTGGTTCGTACGAGCAGTACTTC. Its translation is CASRSPLVGSYEQYF.

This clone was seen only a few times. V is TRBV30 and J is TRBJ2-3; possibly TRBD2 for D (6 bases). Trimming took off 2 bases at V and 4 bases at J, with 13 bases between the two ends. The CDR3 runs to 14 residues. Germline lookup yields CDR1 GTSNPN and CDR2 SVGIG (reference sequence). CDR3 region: CAWSMGGSADTQYF. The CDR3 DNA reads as TGTGCCTGGAGTATGGGGGGTTCGGCAGATACGCAGTATTTT.

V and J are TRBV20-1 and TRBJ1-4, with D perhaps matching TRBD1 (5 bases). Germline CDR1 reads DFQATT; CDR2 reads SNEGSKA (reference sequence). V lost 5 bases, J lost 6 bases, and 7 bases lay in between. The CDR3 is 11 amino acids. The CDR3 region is CSAPTDEKLFF. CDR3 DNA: TGCAGTGCTCCGACAGATGAAAAACTGTTTTTT.

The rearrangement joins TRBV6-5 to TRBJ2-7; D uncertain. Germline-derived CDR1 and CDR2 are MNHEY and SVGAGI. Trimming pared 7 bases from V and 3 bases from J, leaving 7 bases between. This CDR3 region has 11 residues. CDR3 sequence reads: CASTSNYEQYF. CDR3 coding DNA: TGTGCCAGCACTTCAAACTACGAGCAGTACTTC.

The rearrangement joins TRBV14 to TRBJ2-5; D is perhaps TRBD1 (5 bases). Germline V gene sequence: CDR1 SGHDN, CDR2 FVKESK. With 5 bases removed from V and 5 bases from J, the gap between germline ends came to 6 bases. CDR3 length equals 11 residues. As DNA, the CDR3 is TGTGCCAGCAGCTCAGGGGAGACCCAGTACTTC. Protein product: CASSSGETQYF.

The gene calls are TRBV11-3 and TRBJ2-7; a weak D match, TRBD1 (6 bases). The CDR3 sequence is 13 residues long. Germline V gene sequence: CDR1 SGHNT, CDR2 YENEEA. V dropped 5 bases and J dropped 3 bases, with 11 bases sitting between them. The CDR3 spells CASSIGQNYEQYF. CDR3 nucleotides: TGTGCCAGCAGCATCGGACAGAACTACGAGCAGTACTTC.

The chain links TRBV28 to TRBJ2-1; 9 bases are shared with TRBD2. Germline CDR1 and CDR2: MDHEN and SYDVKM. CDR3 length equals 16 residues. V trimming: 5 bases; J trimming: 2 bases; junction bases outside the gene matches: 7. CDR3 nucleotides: TGTGCCAGCAGTGCCCCTAGCGGGGCCCCCTACAATGAGCAGTTCTTC. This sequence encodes CASSAPSGAPYNEQFF. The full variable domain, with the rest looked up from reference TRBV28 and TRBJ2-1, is DVKVTQSSRYLVKRTGEKVFLECVQDMDHENMFWYRQDPGLGLRLIYFSYDVKMKEKGDIPEGYSVSREKKERFSLILESASTNQTSMYLCASSAPSGAPYNEQFFGPGTRLTVL.

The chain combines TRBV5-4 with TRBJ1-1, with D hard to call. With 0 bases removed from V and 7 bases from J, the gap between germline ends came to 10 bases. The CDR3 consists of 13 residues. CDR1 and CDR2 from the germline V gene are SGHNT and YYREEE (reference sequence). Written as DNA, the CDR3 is TGTGCCAGCAGCTTGGTGTCCACGGGTGAAGCTTTCTTT. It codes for CASSLVSTGEAFF. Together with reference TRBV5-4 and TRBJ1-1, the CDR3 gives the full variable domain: ETGVTQSPTHLIKTRGQQVTLRCSSQSGHNTVSWYQQALGQGPQFIFQYYREEENGRGNFPPRFSGLQFPNYSSELNVNALELDDSALYLCASSLVSTGEAFFGQGTRLTVV.

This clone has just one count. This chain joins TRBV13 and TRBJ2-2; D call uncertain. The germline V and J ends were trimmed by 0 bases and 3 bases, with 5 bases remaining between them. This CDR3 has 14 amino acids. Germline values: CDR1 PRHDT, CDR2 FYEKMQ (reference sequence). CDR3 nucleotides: TGTGCCAGCAGCTTAGGCCTTGACACCGGGGAGCTGTTTTTT. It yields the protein CASSLGLDTGELFF. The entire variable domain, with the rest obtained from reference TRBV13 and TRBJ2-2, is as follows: AAGVIQSPRHLIKEKRETATLKCYPIPRHDTVYWYQQGPGQDPQFLISFYEKMQSDKGSIPDRFSAQQFSDYHSELNMSSLELGDSALYFCASSLGLDTGELFFGEGSRLTVL.

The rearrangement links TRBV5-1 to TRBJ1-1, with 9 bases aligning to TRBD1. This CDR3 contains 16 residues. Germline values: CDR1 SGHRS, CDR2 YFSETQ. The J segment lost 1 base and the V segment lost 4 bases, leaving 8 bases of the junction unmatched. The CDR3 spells CASSTTGGAENTEAFF. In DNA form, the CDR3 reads TGCGCCAGCAGCACAACAGGGGGCGCCGAGAACACTGAAGCTTTCTTT.

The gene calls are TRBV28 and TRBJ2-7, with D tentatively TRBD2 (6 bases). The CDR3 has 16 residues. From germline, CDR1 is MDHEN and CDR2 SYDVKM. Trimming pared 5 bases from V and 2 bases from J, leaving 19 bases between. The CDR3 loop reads CASSHIHASVAYEQYF. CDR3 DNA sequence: TGTGCCAGCAGTCATATACACGCTAGCGTGGCCTACGAGCAGTACTTC.

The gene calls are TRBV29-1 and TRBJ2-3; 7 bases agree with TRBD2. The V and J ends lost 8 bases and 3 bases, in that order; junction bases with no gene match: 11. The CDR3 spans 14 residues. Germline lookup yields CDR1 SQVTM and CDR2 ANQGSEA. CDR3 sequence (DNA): TGCAGCTCGTCGGCGGGAGAATTAACAGATACGCAGTATTTT. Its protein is CSSSAGELTDTQYF.

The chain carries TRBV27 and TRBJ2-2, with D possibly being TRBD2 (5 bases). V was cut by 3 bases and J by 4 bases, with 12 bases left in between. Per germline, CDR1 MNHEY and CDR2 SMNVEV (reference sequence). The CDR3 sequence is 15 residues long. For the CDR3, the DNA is TGTGCCAGCAGTTTCGGGGTACTGGGCACCGGGGAGCTGTTTTTT. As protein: CASSFGVLGTGELFF.

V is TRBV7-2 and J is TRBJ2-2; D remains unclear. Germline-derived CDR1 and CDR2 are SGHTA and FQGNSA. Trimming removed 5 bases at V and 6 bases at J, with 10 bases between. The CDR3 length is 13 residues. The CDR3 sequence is CASSPITSGELFF. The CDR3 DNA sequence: TGTGCCAGCAGCCCCATTACGTCCGGGGAGCTGTTTTTT.

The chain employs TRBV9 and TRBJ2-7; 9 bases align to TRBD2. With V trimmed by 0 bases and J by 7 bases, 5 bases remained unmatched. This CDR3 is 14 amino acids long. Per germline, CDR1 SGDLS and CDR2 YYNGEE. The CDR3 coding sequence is TGTGCCAGCAGCGTAGGCGGGAGGGCCAGGGAGCAGTACTTC. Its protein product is CASSVGGRAREQYF.

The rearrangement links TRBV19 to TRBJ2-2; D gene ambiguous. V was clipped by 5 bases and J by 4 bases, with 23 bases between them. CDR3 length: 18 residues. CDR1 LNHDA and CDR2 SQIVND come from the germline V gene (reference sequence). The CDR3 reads CASSDKSDPNPSTGELFF. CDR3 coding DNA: TGTGCCAGTAGTGATAAATCTGACCCCAATCCCAGCACCGGGGAGCTGTTTTTT.

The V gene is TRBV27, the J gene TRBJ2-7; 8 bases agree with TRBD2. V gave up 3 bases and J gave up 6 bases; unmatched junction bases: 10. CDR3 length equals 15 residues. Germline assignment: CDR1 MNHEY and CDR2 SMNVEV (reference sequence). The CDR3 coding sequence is TGTGCCAGCAGTTTGTTAGGGGGGACTAGGGGCGAGCAGTACTTC. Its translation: CASSLLGGTRGEQYF.

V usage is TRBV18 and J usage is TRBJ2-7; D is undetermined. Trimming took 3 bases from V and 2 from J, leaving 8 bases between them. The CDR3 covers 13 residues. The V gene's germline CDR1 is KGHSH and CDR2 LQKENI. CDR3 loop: CASSPGITYEQYF. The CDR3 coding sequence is TGTGCCAGCTCACCGGGTATCACCTACGAGCAGTACTTC. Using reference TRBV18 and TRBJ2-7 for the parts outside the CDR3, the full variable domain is NAGVMQNPRHLVRRRGQEARLRCSPMKGHSHVYWYRQLPEEGLKFMVYLQKENIIDESGMPKERFSAEFPKEGPSILRIQQVVRGDSAAYFCASSPGITYEQYFGPGTRLTVT.